Following are 22 T cell receptor beta chains from one sample sequenced in a study of T cells in Graves' hyperthyroidism and ophthalmopathy. RNA transcripts served as the template for amplifying TCR beta CDR3 regions. An initial round of RT-PCR targeting the TCR CDR3 relied on the HTBI primer set. TCRdb analysed the multiplex PCR reads with MiXCR anew, one entry per CDR3 protein. The sample lists 500,000 to 600,000 distinct CDR3 sequences; around 46% were seen once. The sample consisted of peripheral blood or thyroid tissue (not recorded which). The receptors originated from a woman younger than 35 with Graves' hyperthyroidism.

The table lists this clonotype with many counts. The V call is TRBV20-1, the J call TRBJ2-7; D gene unclear. The germline V gene has CDR1 DFQATT and CDR2 SNEGSKA (reference sequence). The CDR3 is made up of 15 amino acids. The ends were cut back, 1 base at V and 0 bases at J, with 13 bases in the middle. This CDR3 is CSARVIGKSSYEQYF. The CDR3 coding sequence is TGCAGTGCTAGAGTTATCGGAAAAAGCTCCTACGAGCAGTACTTC.

This clonotype has at least ten counts. The chain's CDR3 is CASSADTLGYTF. The CDR3 region has the DNA TGTGCCAGCAGTGCAGATACGCTAGGCTACACCTTC. The chain links TRBV9 to TRBJ1-2; D ambiguous. Germline V gene sequence: CDR1 SGDLS, CDR2 YYNGEE. V gave up 5 bases and J gave up 8 bases, with 13 bases separating them. This CDR3 is 12 amino acids long.

This clonotype was observed many times. The chain has TRBV18 and TRBJ2-6; D is ambiguous. This CDR3 contains 14 residues. The V gene's germline CDR1 is KGHSH and CDR2 LQKENI. V lost 3 bases, J lost 2 bases, and 5 bases lay in between. The CDR3 loop reads CASSPKTGANVLTF. The DNA for the CDR3 is TGTGCCAGCTCACCTAAGACTGGGGCCAACGTCCTGACTTTC.

This clonotype was detected ten times or more. V and J are TRBV25-1 and TRBJ1-1; D ambiguous. Germline assignment: CDR1 MGHDK and CDR2 SYGVNS. The CDR3 runs to 14 residues. Between the trimmed V and J ends, which lost 4 bases and 5 bases, there was a span of 14 bases. The CDR3 DNA sequence: TGTGCCAGCAGTGGGTATTGGCTTGGAACTGAAGCTTTCTTT. Amino acids: CASSGYWLGTEAFF.

This clonotype was seen more than once but under ten times. The CDR3 is CASSKGGRVFSYEQYF. The CDR3 nucleotides read TGTGCCAGTAGTAAAGGCGGCAGGGTATTTTCCTACGAGCAGTACTTC. V gene TRBV7-9 combines with J gene TRBJ2-7; D may be TRBD1 (5 bases). This CDR3 comprises 16 residues. The V and J ends lost 9 bases and 1 base respectively, with 22 bases between them. CDR1 is SEHNR and CDR2 is FQNEAQ in the germline V gene (reference sequence).

The chain uses TRBV2 and TRBJ2-1; no firm D call. Germline V gene data show CDR1 as SNHLY and CDR2 as FYNNEI. This CDR3 has 8 amino acids. V was pared by 6 bases and J by 13 bases, with 4 bases between. The CDR3 sequence is CASRSQFF. The CDR3 DNA sequence: TGTGCCAGCAGATCACAGTTCTTC.

The chain uses TRBV4-1 and TRBJ2-7; TRBD2 matches at 13 bases. The DNA matches TRBJ2-1 better at its end, which makes the J call doubtful. The CDR3 consists of 15 residues. The germline V gene has CDR1 MGHRA and CDR2 YSYEKL. The CDR3 is CASSRGLAGYNEQFF. In DNA form, the CDR3 reads TGCGCCAGCAGCCGGGGACTAGCGGGGTACAATGAGCAGTTCTTC.

The V gene is TRBV29-1, the J gene TRBJ2-7; 11 bases fit TRBD1. Germline loops: CDR1 SQVTM, CDR2 ANQGSEA. V trimming: 8 bases; J trimming: 0 bases; junction bases outside the gene matches: 9. The CDR3 sequence is 15 residues long. Here the CDR3 reads CSSELGTGGSYEQYF. CDR3 in DNA: TGCAGCAGTGAATTAGGGACAGGGGGCTCCTACGAGCAGTACTTC.

At least ten counts were recorded for this clonotype. V is TRBV20-1 and J is TRBJ2-7; a weak D match, TRBD1 (5 bases). The length of the CDR3 is 13 residues. CDR1 and CDR2 (germline): DFQATT, SNEGSKA (reference sequence). With 6 bases removed from V and 5 bases from J, the gap between germline ends came to 17 bases. CDR3 amino acids: CSARDLIYHEQYF. CDR3 sequence (DNA): TGCAGTGCCAGGGATCTTATTTACCACGAGCAGTACTTC.

This clonotype was found many times. The chain has TRBV5-1 and TRBJ2-7; D gene ambiguous. Germline loops: CDR1 SGHRS, CDR2 YFSETQ. The V end was cut by 0 bases, the J end by 2 bases, with 6 bases between. The CDR3 length is 13 residues. This chain's CDR3 is CASSLAPTYEQYF. The CDR3 coding sequence is TGCGCCAGCAGCTTGGCACCAACCTACGAGCAGTACTTC. Complete variable domain (other parts from reference TRBV5-1 and TRBJ2-7): KAGVTQTPRYLIKTRGQQVTLSCSPISGHRSVSWYQQTPGQGLQFLFEYFSETQRNKGNFPGRFSGRQFSNSRSEMNVSTLELGDSALYLCASSLAPTYEQYFGPGTRLTVT.

The J gene is TRBJ2-1, the V gene TRBV7-3; TRBD2 aligns across 8 bases. V was clipped by 6 bases and J by 8 bases; unmatched bases: 9. The CDR3 sequence is 14 residues long. The V gene's germline CDR1 is SGHTA and CDR2 FQGTGA. CDR3 region: CASRIAGPRYEQFF. CDR3 DNA sequence: TGTGCCAGCAGGATAGCGGGACCGAGGTATGAGCAGTTCTTC.

This clonotype was observed at least ten times. This chain links TRBV7-2 with TRBJ2-7; TRBD2 matches 9 bases. The CDR3 contains 16 residues. Germline V CDR1 and CDR2: SGHTA, FQGNSA. V gave up 1 base and J gave up 6 bases; unmatched junction bases: 10. CDR3 DNA: TGTGCCAGCAGCTTAGGGGTTGGCGGGAGGGCCGCCGAGCAGTACTTC. Translating gives CASSLGVGGRAAEQYF.

This clonotype was recorded many times. The rearrangement links TRBV7-8 to TRBJ2-7, with 10 bases that match TRBD2. The germline gives CDR1 SGHVS, CDR2 FQNEAQ. The CDR3 extends over 15 amino acids. Trimming removed 5 bases from V and 0 bases from J; junction bases left unmatched: 4. CDR3 region: CASSPRTSGSYEQYF. The CDR3 bases are TGTGCCAGCAGCCCCCGGACTAGCGGCTCCTACGAGCAGTACTTC.

A note on this clonotype: At one end, the junction sequence differs from germline, possibly due to a read error. The chain combines TRBV19 with TRBJ2-5, with D hard to call. CDR1 is LNHDA, CDR2 SQIVND, per germline (reference sequence). This CDR3 contains 15 residues. The CDR3 coding sequence is TGTGCCAGTACCAATCGGAACAGTAGAGAAGAGACCCGGTACTTC. Translated: CASTNRNSREETRYF. Complete variable domain (other parts from reference TRBV19 and TRBJ2-5): DGGITQSPKYLFRKEGQNVTLSCEQNLNHDAMYWYRQDPGQGLRLIYYSQIVNDFQKGDIAEGYSVSREKKESFPLTVTSAQKNPTAFYLCASTNRNSREETRYFGPGTRLLVL.

The chain recombines TRBV15 with TRBJ2-7; 10 bases align to TRBD2. V lost 0 bases, J lost 6 bases, and 20 bases stayed unmatched. The CDR3 has 20 residues. The germline V gene has CDR1 LNHNV and CDR2 YYDKDF (reference sequence). This CDR3 is CATSRDHGSSTGTSVTEQYF. The CDR3 nucleotides read TGTGCCACCAGCAGAGATCACGGCAGCTCCACTGGGACTAGCGTTACCGAGCAGTACTTC.

There are a few counts of this clonotype. CDR3: CASSRTGTSGRGQYF. The CDR3 DNA sequence: TGTGCCAGCAGTCGTACCGGGACTAGCGGACGGGGGCAGTACTTC. The J gene is TRBJ2-7, the V gene TRBV7-2; 11 bases fit TRBD2. Germline CDR1 and CDR2: SGHTA and FQGNSA. After removal of 6 bases from V and 9 bases from J, the junction contained 13 bases not matched to a gene. The CDR3 is 15 residues long.

This clonotype was found many times. The CDR3 spells CASSTNRGTGEQYF. The CDR3 DNA sequence: TGTGCCAGCAGTACAAACAGGGGGACGGGCGAGCAGTACTTC. The chain combines TRBV12-3 or TRBV12-4 with TRBJ2-7; 8 bases align to TRBD1. V lost 5 bases and J lost 6; bases outside the gene matches: 9. The length of the CDR3 is 14 residues.

There are many counts of this clonotype. V and J are TRBV29-1 and TRBJ2-7, with D perhaps matching TRBD1 (6 bases). Germline loops: CDR1 SQVTM, CDR2 ANQGSEA. With 4 bases removed from V and 2 bases from J, the gap between germline ends came to 15 bases. The CDR3 is 14 amino acids. The CDR3 protein is CSVGAQGFPYEQYF. The CDR3 DNA sequence: TGCAGCGTTGGGGCGCAGGGGTTTCCCTACGAGCAGTACTTC.

The rearrangement links TRBV10-3 to TRBJ2-7; D gene unclear. With 4 bases removed from V and 4 bases from J, the gap between germline ends came to 5 bases. Germline CDR1 ENHRY, CDR2 SYGVKD. The CDR3 contains 11 residues. This CDR3 is CAISGEYEQYF. In DNA form, the CDR3 reads TGTGCCATCAGTGGTGAATACGAGCAGTACTTC.

As regards this clonotype: A single base separates this from a much larger clone, so it may be a read error. The J gene is TRBJ1-4, the V gene TRBV4-1; a weak D match, TRBD1 (5 bases). CDR1 MGHRA and CDR2 YSYEKL come from the germline V gene. CDR3 size: 14 residues. The CDR3 coding sequence is TGCGCCAGCAGCCAAGTGAGGGGACGTGAAGAACTGTTTTTT. It codes for CASSQVRGREELFF.

The sample holds a few counts of this clonotype. V usage is TRBV6-5 and J usage is TRBJ1-3, with unresolved D. Trimming took off 4 bases at V and 0 bases at J, with 7 bases between the two ends. Germline assignment: CDR1 MNHEY and CDR2 SVGAGI. The CDR3 runs 14 residues. In nucleotides, the CDR3 is TGTGCCAGCAGTTCTTGGGTCTCTGGAAACACCATATATTTT. The encoded protein is CASSSWVSGNTIYF.

About this clonotype: Its ends do not fully match the called genes, so a read error is possible. CDR3 sequence (DNA): TGCAGTGCTCCCGGACGTACGGAAGGCACAGATACGCAGTATTTT. This translates into CSAPGRTEGTDTQYF. This chain connects TRBV19 to TRBJ2-3, with D unclear. Germline V gives CDR1 LNHDA, CDR2 SQIVND (reference sequence). This CDR3 is built from 15 residues.